This T cell receptor beta chain was sequenced during a study of OX40 agonist ivuxolimab in advanced cancers. Study-level information: An agonistic anti-OX40 (CD134) antibody, ivuxolimab, was used to treat the patients. Partial responses occurred in three patients (one hepatocellular carcinoma, two cutaneous melanoma).

The CDR3 length is 16 residues. With 1 base removed from V and 0 bases from J, the gap between germline ends came to 10 bases. CDR1 is MGHRA, CDR2 YSYEKL, per germline. Using immunoSEQ multiplex PCR, the repertoire was profiled, and TCRdb retains in-frame clones only, with some absent. The data hold about 51,000 clones, with roughly 90% observed a single time. As to this clone: Its matching antigen is unknown.

Findings and caveats of the study: At 0.1 to 3.0 mg/kg and by week 6, CD4+ and CD8+ T cells in the blood had expanded clonally.

Sequencing was performed on CD4+ or CD8+ T cells sorted from blood, taken in a trial of the OX40 agonist ivuxolimab. J is TRBJ1-3 and V is TRBV4-1; unclear D gene. The clonotype comes from an adult with an advanced solid tumor such as melanoma, head and neck, liver or kidney cancer. DNA for the CDR3: TGCGCCAGCAGCCAAGGTCCAGTAAGCTCTGGAAACACCATATATTTT. It codes for CASSQGPVSSGNTIYF.